Sequencing of this TCR beta chain was carried out in a study of identical twins. Broader study findings: Insertions were fewer in abundant cord blood beta clonotypes, whereas memory repertoires showed none of this pattern. Among out-of-frame alpha sequences shared by twins, low generation probability occurred in excess.

No donor was unhealthy or non-Caucasian. With template switching, a universal primer site was added, and the cDNA carried unique molecular identifiers. MiXCR, run by TCRdb on the 5' RACE reads, gives a single entry per CDR3 protein. The sample lists some 760,000 distinct CDR3 sequences, approximately 18% occurring once. This clonotype was found a few times. Antigen specificity is unknown. Trimming pared 3 bases from V and 5 bases from J, leaving 10 bases between. The CDR3 has 14 residues. The germline V gene encodes CDR1 ENHRY and CDR2 SYGVKD. The same sample was also studied in work on T cells expressing NK-cell markers.

Sequences were obtained from PBMCs. The sequence was collected from a woman between 18 and 29 years old in good health. V is TRBV10-3 and J is TRBJ1-4, with a possible D match to TRBD1 (6 bases). In DNA, the CDR3 is TGTGCCATCAGTGACGGGGGCTCAAATGAAAAACTGTTTTTT. This encodes CAISDGGSNEKLFF.